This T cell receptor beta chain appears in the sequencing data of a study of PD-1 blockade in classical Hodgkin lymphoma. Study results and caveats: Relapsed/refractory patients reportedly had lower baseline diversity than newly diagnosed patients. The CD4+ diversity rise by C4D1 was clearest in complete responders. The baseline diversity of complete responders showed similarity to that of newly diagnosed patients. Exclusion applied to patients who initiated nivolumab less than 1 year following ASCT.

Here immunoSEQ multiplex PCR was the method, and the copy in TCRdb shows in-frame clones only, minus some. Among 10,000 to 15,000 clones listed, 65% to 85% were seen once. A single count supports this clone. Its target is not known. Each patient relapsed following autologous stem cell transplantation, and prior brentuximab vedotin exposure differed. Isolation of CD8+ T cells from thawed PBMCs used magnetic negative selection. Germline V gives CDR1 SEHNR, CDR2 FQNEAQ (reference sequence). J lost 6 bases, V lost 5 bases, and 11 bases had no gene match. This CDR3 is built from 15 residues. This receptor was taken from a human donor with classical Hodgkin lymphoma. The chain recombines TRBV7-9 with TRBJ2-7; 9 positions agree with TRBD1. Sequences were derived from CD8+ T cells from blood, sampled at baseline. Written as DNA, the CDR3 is TGTGCCAGCAGCGCTAGGGGGACAGGGCTTGCCGAGCAGTACTTC. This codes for CASSARGTGLAEQYF.